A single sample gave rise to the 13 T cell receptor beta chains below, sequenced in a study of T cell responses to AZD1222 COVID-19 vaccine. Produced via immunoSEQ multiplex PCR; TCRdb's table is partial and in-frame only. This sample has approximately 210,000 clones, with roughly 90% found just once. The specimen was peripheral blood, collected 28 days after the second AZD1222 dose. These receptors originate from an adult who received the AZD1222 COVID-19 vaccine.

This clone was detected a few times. CDR3 DNA sequence: TGTGCCAGCAGCTTAACGGCCGGGGGTCTTGTAAATTCACCCCTCCACTTT. Encoded protein: CASSLTAGGLVNSPLHF. V usage is TRBV7-3 and J usage is TRBJ1-6, with D possibly TRBD1 on 5 matching bases. The CDR3 contains 17 residues. V lost 0 bases, J lost 7 bases, and 16 bases lay in between. Germline V gives CDR1 SGHTA, CDR2 FQGTGA.

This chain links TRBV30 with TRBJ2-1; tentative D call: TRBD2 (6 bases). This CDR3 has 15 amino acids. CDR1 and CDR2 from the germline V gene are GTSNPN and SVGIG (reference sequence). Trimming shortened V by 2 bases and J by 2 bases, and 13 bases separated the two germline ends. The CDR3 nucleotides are TGTGCCTGGAGTTCATCTAGCGCGACCTACAATGAGCAGTTCTTC. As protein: CAWSSSSATYNEQFF. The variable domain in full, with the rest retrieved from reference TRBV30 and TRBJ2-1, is SQTIHQWPATLVQPVGSPLSLECTVEGTSNPNLYWYRQAAGRGLQLLFYSVGIGQISSEVPQNLSASRPQDRQFILSSKKLLLSDSGFYLCAWSSSSATYNEQFFGPGTRLTVL.

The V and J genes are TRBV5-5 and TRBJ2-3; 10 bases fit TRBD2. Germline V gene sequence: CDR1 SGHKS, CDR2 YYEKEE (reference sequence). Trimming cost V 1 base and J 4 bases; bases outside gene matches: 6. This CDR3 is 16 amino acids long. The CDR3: CASSLWASGSADTQYF. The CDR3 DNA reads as TGTGCCAGCAGCTTGTGGGCTAGCGGGAGTGCAGATACGCAGTATTTT. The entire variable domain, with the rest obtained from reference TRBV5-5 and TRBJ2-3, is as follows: DAGVTQSPTHLIKTRGQQVTLRCSPISGHKSVSWYQQVLGQGPQFIFQYYEKEERGRGNFPDRFSARQFPNYSSELNVNALLLGDSALYLCASSLWASGSADTQYFGPGTRLTVL.

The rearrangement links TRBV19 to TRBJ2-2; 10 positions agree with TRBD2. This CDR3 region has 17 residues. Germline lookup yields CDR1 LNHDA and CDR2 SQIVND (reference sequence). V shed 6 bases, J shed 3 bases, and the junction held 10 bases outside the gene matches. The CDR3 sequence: CASRGASGRGYTGELFF. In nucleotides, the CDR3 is TGTGCCAGTAGAGGGGCTAGCGGGAGAGGGTACACCGGGGAGCTGTTTTTT.

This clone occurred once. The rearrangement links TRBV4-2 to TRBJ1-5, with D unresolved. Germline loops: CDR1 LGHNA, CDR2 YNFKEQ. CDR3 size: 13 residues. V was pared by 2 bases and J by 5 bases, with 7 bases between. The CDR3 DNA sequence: TGTGCCAGCAGCCAATTAAAGTATCAGCCCCAGCATTTT. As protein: CASSQLKYQPQHF.

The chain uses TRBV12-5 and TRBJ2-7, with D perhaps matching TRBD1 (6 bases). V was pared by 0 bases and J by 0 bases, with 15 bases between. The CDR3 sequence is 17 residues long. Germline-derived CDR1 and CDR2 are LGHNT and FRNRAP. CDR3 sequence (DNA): TGTGCTAGTGGTTTGGTACTGGGGACACCCTACTCCTACGAGCAGTACTTC. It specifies CASGLVLGTPYSYEQYF. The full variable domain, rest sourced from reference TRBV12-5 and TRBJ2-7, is DARVTQTPRHKVTEMGQEVTMRCQPILGHNTVFWYRQTMMQGLELLAYFRNRAPLDDSGMPKDRFSAEMPDATLATLKIQPSEPRDSAVYFCASGLVLGTPYSYEQYFGPGTRLTVT.

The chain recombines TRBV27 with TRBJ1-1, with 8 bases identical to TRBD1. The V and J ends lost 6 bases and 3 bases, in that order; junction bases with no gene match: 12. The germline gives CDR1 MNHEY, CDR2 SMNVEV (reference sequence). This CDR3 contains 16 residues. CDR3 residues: CASSRRTGLTDTEAFF. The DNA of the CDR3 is TGTGCCAGCAGCCGCCGGACAGGGCTAACTGACACTGAAGCTTTCTTT.

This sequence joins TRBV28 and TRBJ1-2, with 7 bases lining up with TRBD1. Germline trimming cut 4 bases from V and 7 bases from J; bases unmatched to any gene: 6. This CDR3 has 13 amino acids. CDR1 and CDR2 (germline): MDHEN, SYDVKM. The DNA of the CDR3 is TGTGCCAGCAGTTCCATTACAGGGGCTGGCTACACCTTC. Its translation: CASSSITGAGYTF.

The CDR3 spells CASSTTSKDGMNGYTF. The CDR3 bases are TGTGCCAGCAGCACCACTTCCAAGGACGGAATGAATGGCTACACCTTC. This rearrangement joins TRBV13 to TRBJ1-2; D remains unclear. Germline V lookup: CDR1 PRHDT, CDR2 FYEKMQ (reference sequence). Trimming took 5 bases from V and 6 from J, leaving 22 bases between them. This CDR3 region has 16 residues.

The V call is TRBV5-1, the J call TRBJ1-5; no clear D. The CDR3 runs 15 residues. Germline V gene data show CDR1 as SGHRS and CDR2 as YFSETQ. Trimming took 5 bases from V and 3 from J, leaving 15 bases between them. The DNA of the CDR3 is TGCGCCAGCAGGCTGGGAACAGAGACCAATCAGCCCCAGCATTTT. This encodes CASRLGTETNQPQHF.

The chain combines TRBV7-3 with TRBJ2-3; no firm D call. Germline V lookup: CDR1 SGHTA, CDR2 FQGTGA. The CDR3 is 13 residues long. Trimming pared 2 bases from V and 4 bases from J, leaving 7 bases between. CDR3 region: CASSLFWADTQYF. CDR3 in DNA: TGTGCCAGCAGCTTATTTTGGGCAGATACGCAGTATTTT. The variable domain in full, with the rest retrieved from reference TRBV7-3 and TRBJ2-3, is GAGVSQTPSNKVTEKGKYVELRCDPISGHTALYWYRQSLGQGPEFLIYFQGTGAADDSGLPNDRFFAVRPEGSVSTLKIQRTERGDSAVYLCASSLFWADTQYFGPGTRLTVL.

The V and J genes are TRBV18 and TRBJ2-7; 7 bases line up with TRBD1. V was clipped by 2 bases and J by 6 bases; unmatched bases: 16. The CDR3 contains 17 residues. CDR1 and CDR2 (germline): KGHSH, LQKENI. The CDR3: CASSPSIGRQGRSEQYF. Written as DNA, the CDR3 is TGTGCCAGCTCACCATCGATAGGAAGACAGGGAAGGTCCGAGCAGTACTTC. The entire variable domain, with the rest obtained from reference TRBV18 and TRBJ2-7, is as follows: NAGVMQNPRHLVRRRGQEARLRCSPMKGHSHVYWYRQLPEEGLKFMVYLQKENIIDESGMPKERFSAEFPKEGPSILRIQQVVRGDSAAYFCASSPSIGRQGRSEQYFGPGTRLTVT.

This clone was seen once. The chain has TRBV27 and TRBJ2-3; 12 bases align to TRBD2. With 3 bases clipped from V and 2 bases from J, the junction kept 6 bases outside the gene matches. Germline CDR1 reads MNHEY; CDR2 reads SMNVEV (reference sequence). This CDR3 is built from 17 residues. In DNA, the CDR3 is TGTGCCAGCAGTTTCGCTAGCGGGAGGGCATACACAGATACGCAGTATTTT. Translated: CASSFASGRAYTDTQYF.